This entry concerns a single T cell receptor beta chain. Its antigen is unknown. Method: immunoSEQ multiplex PCR; TCRdb's copy keeps in-frame clones and lacks some. The repertoire holds fewer than 70,000 clones, with around 84% as singletons. This sample is part of a study of OX40 agonist ivuxolimab in advanced cancers. Study information: Past anti-PD-1, anti-PD-L1 or anti-CTLA-4 therapy was accepted, and 40% had received some. A partial response was reached by three patients: one with hepatocellular carcinoma and two with cutaneous melanoma.

Broader study findings: CD4+ and CD8+ blood T cells expanded clonally by week 6 at 0.1 to 3.0 mg/kg. Expanded peripheral T-cell antigen specificity went undetermined.

This CDR3 is 14 amino acids long. The germline V gene has CDR1 SGHDT and CDR2 YYEEEE. V lost 1 base to trimming and J lost 6 bases, with 10 bases between them. The TCR comes from an adult with an advanced solid tumor such as melanoma, head and neck, liver or kidney cancer. The material sequenced was CD4+ or CD8+ T cells sorted from blood, taken in a trial of the OX40 agonist ivuxolimab. The chain employs TRBV5-6 and TRBJ1-4, with unresolved D. The CDR3 sequence is CASSLISGYEKLFF. CDR3 nucleotide sequence: TGTGCCAGCAGCTTGATATCCGGATATGAAAAACTGTTTTTT. Filled out from reference TRBV5-6 and TRBJ1-4, the complete variable domain reads DAGVTQSPTHLIKTRGQQVTLRCSPKSGHDTVSWYQQALGQGPQFIFQYYEEEERQRGNFPDRFSGHQFPNYSSELNVNALLLGDSALYLCASSLISGYEKLFFGSGTQLSVL.